This paragraph reports one T cell receptor beta chain. This clone was counted a few times. Its binding antigen is unknown. No base quality information exists; no much larger clone differs at one position. Library prep was done by the immunoSEQ multiplex PCR assay. RNA was extracted from all samples and reverse transcribed into cDNA as template for TCR sequencing. First-strand cDNA was synthesized with SuperScript III using a 2:1 mix of oligo-dT and random hexamers. A synthetic immune receptor repertoire was used to measure amplification bias, and any remaining bias was corrected computationally. As for how the authors treated the data: Raw reads were preprocessed to remove errors, and CDR3 was defined by IMGT conventions from the conserved cysteine to phenylalanine. To get clonality, Shannon entropy was normalized by log2 of the number of productive unique TCRs and the result was subtracted from 1. Whether scalp clones were CD4 or CD8 was inferred by matching scalp TCRbeta sequences against CD4 and CD8 repertoires sorted from blood. This immuneACCESS table, as held by TCRdb, lists in-frame sequences with V and J called but not all clones. Of the missing ones, under half trace to an unresolved V gene in checked studies; the others have no known cause. Clone size and the V and J calls come from that table; the DNA yielded D and trimming. Recorded for this sample are 120,000 or so clones; 58% of them occurred a single time. Of the sample, nearly 30% falls within the top ten clones.

This sample was taken from a study of CD8+ T cells in alopecia areata (dated by TCRdb to the late 2010s). With respect to the entire study: The treated patients took part in an open-label pilot trial in which moderate-to-severe alopecia areata was treated with oral tofacitinib at 5 to 10 mg twice daily. RNA came from the PAXgene miRNA kit for fixed scalp, the miRNeasy kit for PBMCs, and the RNeasy kit for mouse skin. Clonality in the scalp was compared among normal scalp (n=4), patchy alopecia areata scalp (n=8), and alopecia totalis/universalis scalp (n=8). For the treated patients, the SALT score, which quantifies what percentage of scalp surface area is affected, served as the measure of disease severity. In both human patients and the C3H/HeJ mouse model, the study applied high-throughput TCRbeta sequencing to look at T cell clonal expansion in alopecia areata. Biopsies were taken from tofacitinib-treated patients at baseline and again at 4 and 24 weeks into treatment, and several of those patients also had a later scalp biopsy. Patients stayed on tofacitinib for 6 to 18 months and then had 6 months of follow-up off drug so that delayed response and recurrence could be assessed. TCRbeta CDR3 regions were amplified by immunoSEQ multiplex PCR using 35 Vbeta forward and 13 Jbeta reverse primers. Scalp tissue and sorted CD4+ and CD8+ peripheral blood T cells from patchy and totalis/universalis alopecia areata patients and from healthy controls were covered by human TCRbeta sequencing. Overall results and qualifications from the work: Shared TCR sequences between patients were less evident than in mice, which may be partly attributable to HLA diversity in the patient population. Because the treated cohort was small and included a single nonresponder, larger studies are needed to assess links between baseline CD8+ expansion and response. During tofacitinib treatment, many expanded lesional clones stuck around in both scalp and blood, and this persistence may partly explain why relapse happens after treatment is stopped. Scalp TCR repertoire analysis is complicated because resident alphabeta T cells in normal human skin are also sequenced, whereas mouse skin is dominated by gammadelta T cells. Tofacitinib significantly decreased scalp clonality and the number of expanded CD8+ clones among the top 100 scalp clones. Higher clonality and more expanded CD8+ clones were observed in lesional scalp than in normal scalp, particularly in alopecia totalis/universalis, a finding suggestive of antigenic drive.

The germline V gene (reference sequence) sets CDR1 to LNHDA and CDR2 to SQIVND. The CDR3 spans 13 residues, from the cysteine through the phenylalanine. The CDR3 DNA has 39 bases and is translated from base 1. The junction carries 13 bases between V and J, which are trimmed by 3 bases and 8 bases respectively. The sample's time point, from its label and the paper: less than five weeks on oral tofacitinib. The sample's treatment or condition label is to be understood as: oral pan-JAK inhibitor, 5-10 mg twice daily. Lesional scalp punch biopsies and peripheral blood were obtained from alopecia areata patients. PBMCs were isolated by density centrifugation and stained for CD3, CD4 and CD8, and CD4+ and CD8+ T cells were sorted on a FACSAria.

Sequences were derived from CD8+ T cells sorted from blood, sampled at week 4, from a patient treated with tofacitinib. The rearrangement combines TRBV19 with TRBJ1-2; there is no confident call for the D gene. This clonotype was obtained from a human donor with alopecia areata. CDR3 protein: CASSMAGAPGYTF. The nucleotides are TGTGCCAGTAGTATGGCGGGAGCCCCGGGCTACACCTTC.